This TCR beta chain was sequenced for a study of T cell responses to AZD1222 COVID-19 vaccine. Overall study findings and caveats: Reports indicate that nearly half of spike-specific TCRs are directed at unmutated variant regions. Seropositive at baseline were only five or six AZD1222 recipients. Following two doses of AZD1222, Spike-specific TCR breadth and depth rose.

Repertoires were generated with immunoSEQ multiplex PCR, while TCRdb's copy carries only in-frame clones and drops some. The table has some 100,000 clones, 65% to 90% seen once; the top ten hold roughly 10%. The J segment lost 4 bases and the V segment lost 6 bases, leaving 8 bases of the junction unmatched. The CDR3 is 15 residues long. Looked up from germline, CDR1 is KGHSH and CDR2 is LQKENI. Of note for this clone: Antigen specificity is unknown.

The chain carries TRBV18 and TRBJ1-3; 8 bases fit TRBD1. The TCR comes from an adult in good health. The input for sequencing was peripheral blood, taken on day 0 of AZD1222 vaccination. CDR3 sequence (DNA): TGTGCCAGCTCGTCAGACAGGGGAATCGGAAACACCATATATTTT. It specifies CASSSDRGIGNTIYF.